This T cell receptor beta chain stems from a study of blood T cells in healthy people across ages (dated by TCRdb to 2015 to 2017). Regarding the complete study: In model experiments, roughly one uniquely barcoded TCR beta cDNA molecule per two T cells was captured by template switching. To track age-related changes in TCR beta repertoire diversity, the study relied on deep sequencing normalized with unique cDNA molecular identifiers. Four age groups were formed from the donors: young (average 16 years), middle-aged (approximately 40), aged (about 62) and long-lived (82). To avoid experimental bias, donors of different ages were randomly spread across the sequencing lanes. The study analyzed two additional independent replicas of 1 million unique cDNA reads from the same blood draw for two donors, one aged 18 to 30 and one aged 80 or older.

Receptors were amplified or captured by 5' RACE. This sample was sequenced with an Illumina HiSeq 2500. A second PCR of about 7 to 12 cycles was performed with a sample-barcoded 5' primer and a J-beta primer mix. A unique molecular identifier was introduced onto each TCR beta cDNA molecule by a template-switch 5' adaptor carrying 12 random nucleotides. At least 3 million CDR3-containing paired-end reads were obtained from each sample. First-strand cDNA was synthesized from all RNA with the Mint cDNA synthesis kit, primed by a TRBC-specific oligonucleotide. After uracil-DNA glycosylase treatment, a first 18-cycle PCR used universal primers M1SS and BC2_uni_R on all cDNA. From the authors' description of their analysis: For normalization, 1 million high-quality reads were randomly selected from each sample, with every read carrying a distinct molecular identifier. Instead of being binned into consensus sequences, reads that shared molecular identifiers were thrown out. MiTCR, set to a Q25 quality threshold and the strictest error-elimination algorithm, was used for CDR3 identification, clonotype clustering and error correction. A nonparametric unseen species model with Euler transformation was used to estimate lower-bound total TCR beta diversity. TCRdb reprocessed the public reads (quality trimming at Q25 with fastp, clone calling with MiXCR) and kept in-frame beta chains. Merged by CDR3 protein, the rows form single entries marked with the most common genes and DNA. These V and J calls rely on TCRdb rather than the paper's analysis. Present in this sample are around 1,700,000 distinct CDR3 sequences, 28% of which were seen just once. Clones ranked in the top ten supply approximately 7.7% of the sample.

Donors were a few dozen systemically healthy Caucasian individuals from Russia aged roughly 6 to 100 years. Each donor gave ten milliliters of peripheral blood, collected into EDTA-treated Vacutainer tubes. PBMCs were isolated by Ficoll-Paque density-gradient centrifugation, with at least 6 million obtained per sample. Trizol reagent was used to extract total RNA from the PBMCs, yielding at least 5 micrograms per sample. For every donor, flow cytometry on a PBMC aliquot measured the percentage of naive CD45RAhigh/CD27high T cells. This clonotype was detected many times. Its antigen is unknown. At one of its ends the junction is not consistent with the germline gene, which may arise from a read error. Broad study findings and their caveats: The CMV infection status of donors was not known, potentially confounding age-related changes in expanded clonotypes. Estimates of total diversity from one million sequenced T cells were regarded as lower bounds and underestimates. As age increased, observed TCR beta diversity per million T cells dropped in a roughly linear way, and a significant reduction was already evident by age 40. There was a strong correlation between observed TCR beta diversity and the percentage of naive T cells measured by flow cytometry. Conclusive comparison of naive and antigen-experienced compartments was prevented by the profiling of bulk unsorted PBMCs. Compared with the aged group, the long-lived group had more naive CD4+ T cells, fewer expanded clones and increased TCR diversity, a pattern suggesting age selection.

From the cysteine through the phenylalanine, the CDR3 covers 13 amino acids. The kept DNA is CDR3 alone, 39 bases in frame from the first base. CDR1 and CDR2 were assigned from the germline V gene as MNHEY and SVGEGT. The chain is encoded by TRBV6-2 or TRBV6-3 joined to TRBJ2-5, with a weak D call of TRBD1 (6 bases match). The sequenced sample consisted of blood. This TCR was recovered from a woman aged 25 to 39 in good health. CDR3 reads: CASSFAGEETQYF. The DNA sequence is given as TGCGCCAGCAGCTTCGCAGGGGAGGAGACCCAGTACTTC.